The TCR beta chain described here comes from a study of T cell responses to AZD1222 COVID-19 vaccine. Method: immunoSEQ multiplex PCR; TCRdb's copy keeps in-frame clones and lacks some. The sample contains 100,000 to 120,000 clones, around 89% of which appear only once. Germline-derived CDR1 and CDR2 are SGHTA and FQGNSA. The CDR3 extends over 17 amino acids. V dropped 1 base and J dropped 1 base, with 16 bases sitting between them. Note on this clone: Its antigen is currently unknown.

Study-wide points: Unmutated variant regions are reportedly targeted by nearly half of spike-specific TCRs. Along spike, vaccine-associated CD4 TCRs were found throughout, with dominance at 160-218 and 743-854.

The chain links TRBV7-2 to TRBJ1-2, with unresolved D. The origin of this receptor is an adult who received the AZD1222 COVID-19 vaccine. The source material was peripheral blood, sampled 28 days after the second AZD1222 dose. CDR3 loop: CASSLVARGPSNYGYTF. Written as DNA, the CDR3 is TGTGCCAGCAGCTTAGTGGCCCGAGGACCCAGTAACTATGGCTACACCTTC. Together with reference TRBV7-2 and TRBJ1-2, the CDR3 gives the full variable domain: GAGVSQSPSNKVTEKGKDVELRCDPISGHTALYWYRQSLGQGLEFLIYFQGNSAPDKSGLPSDRFSAERTGGSVSTLTIQRTQQEDSAVYLCASSLVARGPSNYGYTFGSGTRLTVV.